The clone carrying this T cell receptor (beta chain) has a handful of counts. Antigen: not known. The sample originates from a study of response to subunit inactivated influenza vaccine. Germline CDR1 LNHNV, CDR2 YYDKDF (reference sequence). The V gene lost 4 bases and the J gene lost 0 bases, with 12 bases spanning the gap. This CDR3 contains 16 residues. Study-level findings and limits: Authors suggested that a seasonal influenza vaccination recruits few new T cells each time.

Using its own MiXCR run on the RT-PCR reads, TCRdb lists one record per CDR3 protein. The table includes 530,000 or so distinct CDR3 sequences, 25% detected once. The clonotype originates from a man aged 45-65 years who received an inactivated influenza vaccine. The source material was CD4+ T cells sorted from PBMCs, sampled roughly 5 days after vaccination. The gene calls are TRBV15 and TRBJ2-2, with a possible D match to TRBD2 (6 bases). The CDR3 DNA reads as TGTGCCACCAGCACCCGACCGGGGGCGAACACCGGGGAGCTGTTTTTT. As protein: CATSTRPGANTGELFF.